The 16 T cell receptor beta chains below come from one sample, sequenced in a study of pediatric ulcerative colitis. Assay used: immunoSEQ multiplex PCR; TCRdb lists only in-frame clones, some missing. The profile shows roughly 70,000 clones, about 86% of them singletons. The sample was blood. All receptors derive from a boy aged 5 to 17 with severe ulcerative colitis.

CDR3 protein: CASSSLTYEQYF. DNA of the CDR3: TGTGCCAGCAGCTCCCTAACTTACGAGCAGTACTTC. The chain carries TRBV7-9 and TRBJ2-7; no firm D call. CDR1 is SEHNR and CDR2 is FQNEAQ in the germline V gene (reference sequence). CDR3 length equals 12 residues. V shed 4 bases and J shed 4 bases, with 8 bases lying between them.

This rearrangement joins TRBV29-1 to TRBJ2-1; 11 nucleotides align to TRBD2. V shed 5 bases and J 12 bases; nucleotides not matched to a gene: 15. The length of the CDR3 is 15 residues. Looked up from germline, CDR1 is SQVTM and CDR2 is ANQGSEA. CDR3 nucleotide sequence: TGCAGCGTTACCAAAGGGGAACTAGCGGGAGTGGTGCAGTTCTTC. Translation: CSVTKGELAGVVQFF.

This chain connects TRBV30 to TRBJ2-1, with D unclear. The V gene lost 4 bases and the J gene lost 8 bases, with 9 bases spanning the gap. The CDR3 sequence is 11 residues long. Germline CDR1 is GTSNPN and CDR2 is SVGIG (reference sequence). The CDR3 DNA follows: TGTGCCTGGATCCGGTTGGATGAGCAGTTCTTC. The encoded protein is CAWIRLDEQFF. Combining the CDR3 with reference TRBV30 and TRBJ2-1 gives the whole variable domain SQTIHQWPATLVQPVGSPLSLECTVEGTSNPNLYWYRQAAGRGLQLLFYSVGIGQISSEVPQNLSASRPQDRQFILSSKKLLLSDSGFYLCAWIRLDEQFFGPGTRLTVL.

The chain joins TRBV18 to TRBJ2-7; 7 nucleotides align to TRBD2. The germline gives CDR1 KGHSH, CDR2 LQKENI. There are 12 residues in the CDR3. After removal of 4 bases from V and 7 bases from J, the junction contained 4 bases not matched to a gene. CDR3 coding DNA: TGTGCCAGCTCACGGGTCGGGGGGGAGCAGTACTTC. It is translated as CASSRVGGEQYF.

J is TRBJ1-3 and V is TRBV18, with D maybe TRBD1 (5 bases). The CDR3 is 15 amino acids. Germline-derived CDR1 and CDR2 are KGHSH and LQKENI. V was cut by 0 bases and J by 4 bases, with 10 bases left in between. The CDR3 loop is CASSPPAGAGNTIYF. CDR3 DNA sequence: TGTGCCAGCTCACCACCGGCCGGGGCCGGAAACACCATATATTTT.

CDR3 coding DNA: TGTGCCAGCAGCTCGCGGGCGGCAGGGGGTACAGATACGCAGTATTTT. Amino acids: CASSSRAAGGTDTQYF. The rearrangement joins TRBV5-4 to TRBJ2-3; 7 bases map to TRBD1. V gave up 3 bases and J gave up 3 bases; unmatched junction bases: 10. The CDR3 is made up of 16 amino acids. Germline V gene data show CDR1 as SGHNT and CDR2 as YYREEE (reference sequence).

CDR3 sequence (DNA): TGTGCCAGCAGGTCTGAAGGGTTGGTGAACACTGAAGCTTTCTTT. Protein product: CASRSEGLVNTEAFF. This sequence joins TRBV27 and TRBJ1-1; D is ambiguous. V was trimmed by 6 bases and J by 0 bases, leaving 14 bases between them. The germline CDR1 and CDR2 sequences are MNHEY and SMNVEV (reference sequence). The CDR3 runs 15 residues.

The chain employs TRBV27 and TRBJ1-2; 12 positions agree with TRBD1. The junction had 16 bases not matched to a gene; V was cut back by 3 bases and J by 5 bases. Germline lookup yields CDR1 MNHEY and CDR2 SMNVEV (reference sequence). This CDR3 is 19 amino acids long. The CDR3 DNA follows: TGTGCCAGCAGTTTTTACTCTAATACCGGGACAGGGGGCAGTTATGGCTACACCTTC. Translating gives CASSFYSNTGTGGSYGYTF.

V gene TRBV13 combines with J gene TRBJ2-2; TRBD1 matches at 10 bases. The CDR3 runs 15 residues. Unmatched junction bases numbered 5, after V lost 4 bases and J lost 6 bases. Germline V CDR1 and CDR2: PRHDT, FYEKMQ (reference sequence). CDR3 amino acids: CASSWTGGTAGELFF. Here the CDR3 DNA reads TGTGCCAGCAGCTGGACAGGGGGAACAGCCGGGGAGCTGTTTTTT. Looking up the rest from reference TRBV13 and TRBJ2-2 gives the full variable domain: AAGVIQSPRHLIKEKRETATLKCYPIPRHDTVYWYQQGPGQDPQFLISFYEKMQSDKGSIPDRFSAQQFSDYHSELNMSSLELGDSALYFCASSWTGGTAGELFFGEGSRLTVL.

CDR3 in DNA: TGCAGCGTTGCCACAGGGGTAGGGAATGGCTACACCTTC. This encodes CSVATGVGNGYTF. The chain recombines TRBV29-1 with TRBJ1-2; 7 bases align to TRBD1. Germline lookup yields CDR1 SQVTM and CDR2 ANQGSEA. Trimming cost V 4 bases and J 6 bases; bases outside gene matches: 8. The CDR3 has 13 amino acids.

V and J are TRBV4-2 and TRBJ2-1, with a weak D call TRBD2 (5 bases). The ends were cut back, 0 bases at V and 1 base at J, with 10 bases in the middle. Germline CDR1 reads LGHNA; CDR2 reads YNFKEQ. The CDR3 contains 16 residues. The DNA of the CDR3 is TGTGCCAGCAGCCAAGATGAGCGAGGGTCCTACAATGAGCAGTTCTTC. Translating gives CASSQDERGSYNEQFF.

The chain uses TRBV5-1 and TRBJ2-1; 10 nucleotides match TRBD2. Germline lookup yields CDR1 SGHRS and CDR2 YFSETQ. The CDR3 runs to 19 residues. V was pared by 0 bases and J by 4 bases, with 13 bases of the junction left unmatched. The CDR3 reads CASSLVASGSYAHYNEQFF. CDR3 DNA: TGCGCCAGCAGCTTGGTGGCTAGCGGGAGCTATGCCCATTACAATGAGCAGTTCTTC.

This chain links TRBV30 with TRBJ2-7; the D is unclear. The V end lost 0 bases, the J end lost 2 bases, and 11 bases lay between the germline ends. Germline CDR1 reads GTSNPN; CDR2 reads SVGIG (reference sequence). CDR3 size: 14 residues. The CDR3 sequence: CAWSVRGGAYEQYF. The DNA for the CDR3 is TGTGCCTGGAGTGTAAGAGGCGGAGCCTACGAGCAGTACTTC. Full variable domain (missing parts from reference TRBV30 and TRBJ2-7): SQTIHQWPATLVQPVGSPLSLECTVEGTSNPNLYWYRQAAGRGLQLLFYSVGIGQISSEVPQNLSASRPQDRQFILSSKKLLLSDSGFYLCAWSVRGGAYEQYFGPGTRLTVT.

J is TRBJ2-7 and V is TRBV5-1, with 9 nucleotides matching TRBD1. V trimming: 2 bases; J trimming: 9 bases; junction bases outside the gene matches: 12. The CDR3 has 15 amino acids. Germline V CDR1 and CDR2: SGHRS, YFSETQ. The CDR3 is CASSFSNRDRDAQYF. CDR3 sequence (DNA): TGCGCCAGCAGCTTTTCAAACCGGGACAGGGACGCGCAGTACTTC.

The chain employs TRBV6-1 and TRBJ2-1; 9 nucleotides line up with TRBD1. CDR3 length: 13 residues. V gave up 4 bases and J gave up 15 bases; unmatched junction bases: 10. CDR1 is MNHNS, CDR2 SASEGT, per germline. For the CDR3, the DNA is TGTGCCAGCAGTGCAAGCGGACAGGGGAGAGGGTTCTTC. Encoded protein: CASSASGQGRGFF.

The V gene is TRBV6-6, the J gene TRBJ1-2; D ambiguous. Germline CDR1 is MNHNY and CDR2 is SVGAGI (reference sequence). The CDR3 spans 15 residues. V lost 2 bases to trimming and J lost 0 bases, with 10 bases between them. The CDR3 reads CASSYVDGTNYGYTF. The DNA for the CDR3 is TGTGCCAGCAGTTACGTCGACGGCACTAACTATGGCTACACCTTC.